Listed below are T cell receptor beta chains from one sample, sequenced in a study of cytomegalovirus exposure and HLA in healthy donors. The data were produced by immunoSEQ multiplex PCR, yet TCRdb's version contains in-frame clones alone and is incomplete. The table lists roughly 130,000 clones, roughly nine tenths of them singletons. Sequenced material: PBMCs. These receptors were obtained from a man younger than 40 in good health and CMV-seronegative. Each CDR3 is given with its conserved first and last residue. Fields, in order: J gene, V gene, clone size, D gene, CDR3 DNA, CDR3 protein. D genes are given only for firm matches. The size entry is marked missing in some rows and otherwise reads once, few, many or a size class.

J: TRBJ2-3
V: TRBV2
size: -
D: TRBD1
DNA: TGTGCCAGCAACCTGGACAGGGGGAGCACAGATACGCAGTATTTT
CDR3: CASNLDRGSTDTQYF

J: TRBJ2-7
V: TRBV11-2
size: -
D: -
DNA: TGTGCCAGCAGCGCTAGCTCCTACGAGCAGTACTTC
CDR3: CASSASSYEQYF

J: TRBJ1-4
V: TRBV12-5
size: -
D: -
DNA: TGTGCTAGTGGCCCAGGGGACCCTAATGAAAAACTGTTTTTT
CDR3: CASGPGDPNEKLFF

J: TRBJ2-5
V: TRBV5-4
size: -
D: -
DNA: TGTGCCAGCAGCTTGGGGGCGGGAGAGACCCAGTACTTC
CDR3: CASSLGAGETQYF

J: TRBJ2-7
V: TRBV4-2
size: -
D: TRBD1
DNA: TGTGCCAGCAGCCAAGACGACAGGGTGAGCTCCTACGAGCAGTACTTC
CDR3: CASSQDDRVSSYEQYF

J: TRBJ2-2
V: TRBV5-1
size: -
D: TRBD1
DNA: TGCGCCAGCAGCTGGACCACAGGGGACACCGGGGAGCTGTTTTTT
CDR3: CASSWTTGDTGELFF

J: TRBJ1-4
V: TRBV5-1
size: -
D: -
DNA: TGCGCCAGCAGCTTGGATCCGGGTCGGGAAAAACTGTTTTTT
CDR3: CASSLDPGREKLFF

J: TRBJ2-3
V: TRBV7-2
size: -
D: TRBD2
DNA: TGTGCCAGCAGCTTCCGATACTCGCGGGGGGCTCAGGATACGCAGTATTTT
CDR3: CASSFRYSRGAQDTQYF

J: TRBJ2-7
V: TRBV6-5
size: -
D: -
DNA: TGTGCCAGCAGTTACCAGGACAGTATCTACGAGCAGTACTTC
CDR3: CASSYQDSIYEQYF

J: TRBJ1-3
V: TRBV4-2
size: once
D: -
DNA: TGTGCCAGCAGGGGCGAAGGAAAGACAAGCTCTGGAAACACCATATATTTT
CDR3: CASRGEGKTSSGNTIYF

J: TRBJ1-1
V: TRBV6-5
size: -
D: -
DNA: TGTGCCAGCAGCCGAGGACAGATCACTGAAGCTTTCTTT
CDR3: CASSRGQITEAFF

J: TRBJ1-2
V: TRBV11-2
size: -
D: -
DNA: TGTGCCAGCAGTGGCCTCGGGGGGGGACGGAGAGGCGGCTACACCTTC
CDR3: CASSGLGGGRRGGYTF

J: TRBJ1-4
V: TRBV14
size: -
D: TRBD1
DNA: TGTGCCAGCAGCCAAGTGACAGGGGTAGTTGAAAAACTGTTTTTT
CDR3: CASSQVTGVVEKLFF

J: TRBJ2-1
V: TRBV19
size: once
D: TRBD2
DNA: TGTGCCAGTAGTATGGAGCGGGGGGGCTCCTACAATGAGCAGTTCTTC
CDR3: CASSMERGGSYNEQFF

J: TRBJ1-6
V: TRBV6-5
size: -
D: -
DNA: TGTGCCAGCAGTTACTCGACGGGGAGCTATAATTCACCCCTCCACTTT
CDR3: CASSYSTGSYNSPLHF

J: TRBJ2-7
V: TRBV5-1
size: -
D: -
DNA: TGCGCCAGCACCGACTGGAGCTCCTACGAGCAGTACTTC
CDR3: CASTDWSSYEQYF

J: TRBJ2-2
V: TRBV6-1
size: -
D: -
DNA: TGTGCCAGCAGTTTCGACACCGGGGAGCTGTTTTTT
CDR3: CASSFDTGELFF

J: TRBJ2-2
V: TRBV2
size: -
D: TRBD2
DNA: TGTGCCAGCAGTGGAATAGCGGGGGGCCTTAACACCGGGGAGCTGTTTTTT
CDR3: CASSGIAGGLNTGELFF

J: TRBJ1-2
V: TRBV27
size: -
D: TRBD1
DNA: TGTGCCAGCAGTTTAGACAGGGGGGTCTATGGCTACACCTTC
CDR3: CASSLDRGVYGYTF

J: TRBJ1-5
V: TRBV19
size: -
D: TRBD1
DNA: TGTGCCAGTAGGAAATCCGGGACAGGGGATCAGCCCCAGCATTTT
CDR3: CASRKSGTGDQPQHF

J: TRBJ2-7
V: TRBV6-5
size: -
D: -
DNA: TGTGCCGAGGGGGTTCGTCCCACCTACGAGCAGTACTTC
CDR3: CAEGVRPTYEQYF

J: TRBJ1-3
V: TRBV6-6
size: -
D: -
DNA: TGTGCCTGCGCGCGGGCTTCAGGAAACACCATATATTTT
CDR3: CACARASGNTIYF

J: TRBJ2-2
V: TRBV11-3
size: -
D: -
DNA: TGTGCCAGCAGCTTCGAGCCCACCGGGGAGCTGTTTTTT
CDR3: CASSFEPTGELFF

J: TRBJ1-1
V: TRBV5-6
size: -
D: TRBD1
DNA: TGTGCCAGCAGCTCTTACAGGGGGCGGTCTGAAGCTTTCTTT
CDR3: CASSSYRGRSEAFF

J: TRBJ1-5
V: TRBV11-2
size: few
D: -
DNA: TGTGCCAGCAGCTTAAGCATTGATCAGCCCCAGCATTTT
CDR3: CASSLSIDQPQHF

J: TRBJ2-6
V: TRBV18
size: -
D: TRBD1
DNA: TGTGCCAGCTCAAACCGGGACAGGGGGGAGTCTGGGGCCAACGTCCTGACTTTC
CDR3: CASSNRDRGESGANVLTF

J: TRBJ1-2
V: TRBV5-4
size: -
D: TRBD1
DNA: TGTGCCAGCAGCTTGGAGGGGGCCAGGGGCCGAAGCTATGGCTACACCTTC
CDR3: CASSLEGARGRSYGYTF

J: TRBJ1-4
V: TRBV18
size: -
D: -
DNA: TGTGCCAGCTCACGTCGGGGAATTGAAAAACTGTTTTTT
CDR3: CASSRRGIEKLFF

J: TRBJ2-1
V: TRBV5-6
size: -
D: TRBD2
DNA: TGTGCCAGCAGTGAGACTAGCGGGGGGGCCTATGAGCAGTTCTTC
CDR3: CASSETSGGAYEQFF

J: TRBJ2-7
V: TRBV10-3
size: once
D: TRBD1
DNA: TGTGCCATCAGCGGGACAGGGTCCTACGAGCAGTACTTC
CDR3: CAISGTGSYEQYF

J: TRBJ2-5
V: TRBV11-2
size: -
D: -
DNA: TGTGCCAGCAGCTTAGATCCTGGGCTGAAGGCCCAGTACTTC
CDR3: CASSLDPGLKAQYF

J: TRBJ2-5
V: TRBV4-3
size: -
D: -
DNA: TGCGCCAGCAGCCAAGATTGGGACTCCCTAGGAGAGACCCAGTACTTC
CDR3: CASSQDWDSLGETQYF

J: TRBJ2-1
V: TRBV5-6
size: few
D: -
DNA: TGTGCCAGCAGCTTGAGAAGGACAATAATCTTC
CDR3: CASSLRRTIIF

J: TRBJ2-2
V: TRBV19
size: few
D: -
DNA: TGTGCCAGTAGTTCAACAGGGTTCACCGGGGAGCTGTTTTTT
CDR3: CASSSTGFTGELFF

J: TRBJ2-7
V: TRBV28
size: once
D: -
DNA: TGTGCCAGCACCGATCGGCAGGGCTACGAGCAGTACTTC
CDR3: CASTDRQGYEQYF

J: TRBJ1-2
V: TRBV5-6
size: -
D: TRBD1
DNA: TGTGCCAGCAGCTTAGGGACAGGGGGCTATGGCTACACCTTC
CDR3: CASSLGTGGYGYTF

J: TRBJ1-5
V: TRBV7-9
size: -
D: TRBD1
DNA: TGTGCCAGCAGCGGCGGGACAGGGACAAATCAGCCCCAGCATTTT
CDR3: CASSGGTGTNQPQHF

J: TRBJ2-1
V: TRBV5-5
size: -
D: -
DNA: TGTGCCAGCAGCTTGGCCGGGTCTTCCGGTGAGCAGTTCTTC
CDR3: CASSLAGSSGEQFF

J: TRBJ1-6
V: TRBV10-3
size: once
D: -
DNA: TGTGCCATCAGTGAGTCGAGGGCAGGGGAAAACTCACCCCTCCACTTT
CDR3: CAISESRAGENSPLHF

J: TRBJ2-2
V: TRBV29-1
size: -
D: TRBD2
DNA: TGCAGCTCTCTGGGGGGGGATGGCGGGGAGCTGTTTTTT
CDR3: CSSLGGDGGELFF

J: TRBJ2-7
V: TRBV6-5
size: few
D: -
DNA: TGTGCCAGCAGTTACTCCAGGAAGGACTACGAGCAGTACTTC
CDR3: CASSYSRKDYEQYF

J: TRBJ1-1
V: TRBV5-1
size: -
D: TRBD1
DNA: TGCGCCAGCAGCTTGGGCGACAGGGCCACTGAAGCTTTCTTT
CDR3: CASSLGDRATEAFF

J: TRBJ2-7
V: TRBV28
size: -
D: TRBD1
DNA: TGTGCCAGCAGTAGTCAGGGGGAACTTGGCGAGCAGTACTTC
CDR3: CASSSQGELGEQYF

J: TRBJ2-2
V: TRBV19
size: -
D: TRBD2
DNA: TGTGCCAGTAGTAACGGGGGGGACACCGGGGAGCTGTTTTTT
CDR3: CASSNGGDTGELFF

J: TRBJ2-7
V: TRBV6-5
size: -
D: TRBD1
DNA: TGTGCCAGCAGTCCCGGGACAGCTCCCTACGAGCAGTACTTC
CDR3: CASSPGTAPYEQYF

J: TRBJ1-1
V: TRBV6-5
size: -
D: TRBD1
DNA: TGTGCCAGCAGTACATACAGGGGCACTGAAGCTTTCTTT
CDR3: CASSTYRGTEAFF

J: TRBJ1-2
V: TRBV6-6
size: -
D: -
DNA: TGTGCCAGCAGTTACCTCCTGGGGCGCCGGGGCTACACCTTC
CDR3: CASSYLLGRRGYTF

J: TRBJ2-2
V: TRBV7-9
size: -
D: TRBD1
DNA: TGTGCCAGCAGCGAACAGGGGAAGGCCGGGGAGCTGTTTTTT
CDR3: CASSEQGKAGELFF

J: TRBJ1-6
V: TRBV5-4
size: few
D: TRBD1
DNA: TGTGCCAGCAGCATACGGGACAGCCCCCTATCACCCCTCCACTTT
CDR3: CASSIRDSPLSPLHF

J: TRBJ2-5
V: TRBV5-1
size: once
D: -
DNA: TGCGCCAGCAGCTTGGGATGGGGGCAGTCGCACACAGAGACCCAGTACTTC
CDR3: CASSLGWGQSHTETQYF

J: TRBJ2-1
V: TRBV7-3
size: -
D: TRBD1
DNA: TGTGCCAGCAGCAAGGACAGGTCGAATGAGCAGTTCTTC
CDR3: CASSKDRSNEQFF

J: TRBJ1-6
V: TRBV5-8
size: -
D: -
DNA: TGTGCCAGCAGATACGGGGGGCGTCCCTATAATTCACCCCTCCACTTT
CDR3: CASRYGGRPYNSPLHF

J: TRBJ2-2
V: TRBV7-2
size: -
D: -
DNA: TGTGCCAGCAGCTTACAGCGACCGGCGAACACCGGGGAGCTGTTTTTT
CDR3: CASSLQRPANTGELFF

J: TRBJ1-3
V: TRBV6-6
size: once
D: -
DNA: TGTGCCAGCAGTGGACTTGGAAACACCATATATTTT
CDR3: CASSGLGNTIYF

J: TRBJ1-1
V: TRBV7-6
size: -
D: -
DNA: TGTGCCAGCACCCAATTAAGGGAGTCTGAAGCTTTCTTT
CDR3: CASTQLRESEAFF

J: TRBJ2-7
V: TRBV19
size: -
D: -
DNA: TGTGCCAGTAGTATAGCTGGCAGGGGCTACGAGCAGTACTTC
CDR3: CASSIAGRGYEQYF

J: TRBJ2-3
V: TRBV19
size: -
D: TRBD2
DNA: TGTGCCAGTAGTGGCCTTAGCGGGGGAAGCACAGATACGCAGTATTTT
CDR3: CASSGLSGGSTDTQYF

J: TRBJ1-5
V: TRBV19
size: -
D: TRBD1
DNA: TGTGCCAGTACCGAGGGACAGGGGATCCCTCAGCCCCAGCATTTT
CDR3: CASTEGQGIPQPQHF

J: TRBJ2-1
V: TRBV19
size: -
D: TRBD2
DNA: TGTGCCAGTAGTATAGGGGCTAGCGGGGGGCGCTCCTACAATGAGCAGTTCTTC
CDR3: CASSIGASGGRSYNEQFF

J: TRBJ1-6
V: TRBV27
size: -
D: -
DNA: TGTGCCAGCAGTTTATCGCCAGGGGCGTATAATTCACCCCTCCACTTT
CDR3: CASSLSPGAYNSPLHF